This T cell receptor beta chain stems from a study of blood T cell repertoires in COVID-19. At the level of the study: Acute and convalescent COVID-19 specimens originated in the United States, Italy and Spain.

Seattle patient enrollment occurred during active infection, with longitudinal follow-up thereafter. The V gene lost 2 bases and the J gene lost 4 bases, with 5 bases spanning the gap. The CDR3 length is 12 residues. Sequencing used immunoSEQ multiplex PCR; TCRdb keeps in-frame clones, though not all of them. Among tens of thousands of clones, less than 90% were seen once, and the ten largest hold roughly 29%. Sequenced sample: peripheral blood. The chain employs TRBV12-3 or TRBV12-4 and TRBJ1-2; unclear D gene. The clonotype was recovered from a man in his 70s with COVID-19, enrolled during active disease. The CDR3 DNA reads TGTGCCAGCAGTTTAAACTCCTATGGCTACACCTTC. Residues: CASSLNSYGYTF.